The clone carrying this T cell receptor (beta chain) was found a few times. Its target is not known. V gave up 7 bases and J gave up 8 bases; unmatched junction bases: 12. Germline CDR1 is SQVTM and CDR2 is ANQGSEA. This CDR3 has 15 amino acids. MiXCR, run by TCRdb on the 5' RACE reads, gives a single entry per CDR3 protein. Here the sample spans 200,000 to 300,000 distinct CDR3 sequences, approximately 24% being singletons. This entry is derived from a study of CD8 T cells in ankylosing spondylitis. Study conclusions and caveats: Relatively rare in peripheral blood, disease-linked clones were also CD8+. In the blood and synovial fluid of reactive arthritis, some motif variants had been previously reported.

This chain joins TRBV29-1 and TRBJ2-1; TRBD2 matches at 12 bases. Material: blood, either unsorted or a sorted T cell fraction (not recorded which). The receptor comes from a male donor with ankylosing spondylitis or in good health (not recorded which). The CDR3 is CSARRLAGGGYEQFF. In nucleotides, the CDR3 is TGCAGCGCCCGACGCCTAGCGGGGGGGGGCTATGAGCAGTTCTTC.